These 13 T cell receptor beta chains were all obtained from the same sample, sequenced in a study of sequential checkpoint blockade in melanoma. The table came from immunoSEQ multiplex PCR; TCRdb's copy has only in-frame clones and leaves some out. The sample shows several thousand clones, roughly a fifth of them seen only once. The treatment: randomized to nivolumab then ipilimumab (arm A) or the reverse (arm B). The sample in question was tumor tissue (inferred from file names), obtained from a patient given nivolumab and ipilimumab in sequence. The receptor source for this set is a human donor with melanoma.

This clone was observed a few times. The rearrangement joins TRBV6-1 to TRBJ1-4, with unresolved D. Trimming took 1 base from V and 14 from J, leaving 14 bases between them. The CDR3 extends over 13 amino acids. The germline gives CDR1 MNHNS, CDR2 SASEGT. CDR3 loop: CASSEESGRMLFF. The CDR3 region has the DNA TGTGCCAGCAGTGAAGAGTCGGGCCGGATGCTGTTTTTT.

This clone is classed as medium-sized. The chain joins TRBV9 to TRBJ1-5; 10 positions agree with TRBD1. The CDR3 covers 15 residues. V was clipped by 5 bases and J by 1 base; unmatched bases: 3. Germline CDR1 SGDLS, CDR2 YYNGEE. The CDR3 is CASSTGQGSNQPQHF. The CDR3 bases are TGTGCCAGCAGTACGGGACAGGGGAGCAATCAGCCCCAGCATTTT.

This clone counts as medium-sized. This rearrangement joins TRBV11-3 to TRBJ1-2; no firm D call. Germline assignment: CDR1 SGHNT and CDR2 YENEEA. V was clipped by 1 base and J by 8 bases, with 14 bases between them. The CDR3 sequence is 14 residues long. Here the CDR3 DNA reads TGTGCCAGCAGCTTAGGGAGTTTGTCAGACGGCTACACCTTC. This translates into CASSLGSLSDGYTF.

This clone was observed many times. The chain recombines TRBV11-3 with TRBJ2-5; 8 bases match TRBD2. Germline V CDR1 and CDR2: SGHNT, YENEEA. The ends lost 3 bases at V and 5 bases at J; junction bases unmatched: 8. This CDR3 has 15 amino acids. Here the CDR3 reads CASSFLAGIWETQYF. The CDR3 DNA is TGTGCCAGCAGCTTCCTAGCGGGCATATGGGAGACCCAGTACTTC.

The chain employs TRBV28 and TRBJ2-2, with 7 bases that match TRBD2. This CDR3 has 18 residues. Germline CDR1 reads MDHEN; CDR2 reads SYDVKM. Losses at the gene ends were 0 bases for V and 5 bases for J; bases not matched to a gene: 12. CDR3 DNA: TGTGCCAGCAGTTTATGGACTAGCCCCCTTTCCCCGACCGGGGAGCTGTTTTTT. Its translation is CASSLWTSPLSPTGELFF. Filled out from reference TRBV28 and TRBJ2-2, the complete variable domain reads DVKVTQSSRYLVKRTGEKVFLECVQDMDHENMFWYRQDPGLGLRLIYFSYDVKMKEKGDIPEGYSVSREKKERFSLILESASTNQTSMYLCASSLWTSPLSPTGELFFGEGSRLTVL.

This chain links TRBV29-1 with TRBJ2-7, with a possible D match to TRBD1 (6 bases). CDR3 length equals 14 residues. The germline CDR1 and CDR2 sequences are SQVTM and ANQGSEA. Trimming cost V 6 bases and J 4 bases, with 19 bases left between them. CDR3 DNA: TGCAGCGTCGCCCTGGGGACACCACTTTACGAGCAGTACTTC. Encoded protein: CSVALGTPLYEQYF.

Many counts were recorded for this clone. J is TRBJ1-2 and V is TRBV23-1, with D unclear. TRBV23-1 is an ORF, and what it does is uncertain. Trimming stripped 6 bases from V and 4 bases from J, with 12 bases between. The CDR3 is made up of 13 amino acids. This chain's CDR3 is CASSGVFTYGYTF. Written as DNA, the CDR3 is TGCGCCAGCAGCGGTGTATTCACCTATGGCTACACCTTC.

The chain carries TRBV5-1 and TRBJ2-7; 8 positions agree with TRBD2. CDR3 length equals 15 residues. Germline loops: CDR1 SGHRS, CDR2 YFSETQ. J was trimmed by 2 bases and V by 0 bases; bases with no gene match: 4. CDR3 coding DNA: TGCGCCAGCAGCTTGGCCTCGCGGGGGGCCTACGAGCAGTACTTC. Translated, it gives CASSLASRGAYEQYF.

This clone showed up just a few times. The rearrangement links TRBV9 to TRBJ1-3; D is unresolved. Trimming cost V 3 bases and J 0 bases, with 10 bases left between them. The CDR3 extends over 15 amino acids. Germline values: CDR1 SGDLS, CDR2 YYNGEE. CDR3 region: CASSALQSSGNTIYF. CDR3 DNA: TGTGCCAGCAGCGCTTTACAGAGCTCTGGAAACACCATATATTTT.

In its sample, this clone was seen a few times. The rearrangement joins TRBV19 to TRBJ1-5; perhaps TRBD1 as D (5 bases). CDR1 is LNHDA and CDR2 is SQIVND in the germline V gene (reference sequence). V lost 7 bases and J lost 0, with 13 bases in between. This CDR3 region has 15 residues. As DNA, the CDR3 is TGTGCCAGTAATTTCGGGACGCTTAGCAATCAGCCCCAGCATTTT. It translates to CASNFGTLSNQPQHF.

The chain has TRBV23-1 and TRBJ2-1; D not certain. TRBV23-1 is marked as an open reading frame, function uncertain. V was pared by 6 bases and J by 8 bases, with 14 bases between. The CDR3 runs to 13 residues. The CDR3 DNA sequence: TGCGCCAGCAGCCAAGATCGATACGATGAGCAGTTCTTC. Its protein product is CASSQDRYDEQFF.

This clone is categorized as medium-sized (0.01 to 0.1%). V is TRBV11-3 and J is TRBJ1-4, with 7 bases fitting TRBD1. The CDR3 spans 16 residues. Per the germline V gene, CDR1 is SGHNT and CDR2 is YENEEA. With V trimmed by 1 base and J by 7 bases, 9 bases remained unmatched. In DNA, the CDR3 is TGTGCCAGCAGCTTAGGACAGGGTGTAATGGGTGAAAAACTGTTTTTT. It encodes CASSLGQGVMGEKLFF.

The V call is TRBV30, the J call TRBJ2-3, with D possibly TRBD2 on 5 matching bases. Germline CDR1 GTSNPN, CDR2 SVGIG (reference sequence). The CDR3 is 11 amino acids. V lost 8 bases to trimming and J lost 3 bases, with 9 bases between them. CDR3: CATGRTDTQYF. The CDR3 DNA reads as TGTGCCACGGGGAGAACAGATACGCAGTATTTT.